This is a list of T cell receptor beta chains from one sample in a study of cytotoxic CD8 clonotypes in ibrutinib-treated CLL. The table came from immunoSEQ multiplex PCR; TCRdb's copy has only in-frame clones and leaves some out. In the table there are 60,000 to 95,000 clones, approximately 87% of which are singletons. The sample consisted of PBMCs, taken after 24 months of ibrutinib treatment. These receptors were collected from a human donor with chronic lymphocytic leukemia. Both conserved end residues are part of each CDR3. D genes are given only for firm matches. Rows give clone size only sometimes, using once, few, many, or a class for an expanded clone.

>TRBJ2-7|TRBD2|TRBV18|.
CASSPVGSGKGEQYF
TGTGCCAGCTCACCCGTGGGTAGCGGGAAGGGCGAGCAGTACTTC
>TRBJ2-7|.|TRBV7-2|.
CASSSDNGGEQYF
TGTGCCAGCAGCTCGGACAACGGAGGCGAGCAGTACTTC
>TRBJ1-5|.|TRBV4-2|many
CASSQPGTRNQPQHF
TGTGCCAGCAGCCAACCCGGGACAAGGAATCAGCCCCAGCATTTT
>TRBJ2-1|TRBD1|TRBV6-5|.
CASSTQTGKQFF
TGTGCCAGCAGTACCCAGACAGGGAAGCAGTTCTTC
>TRBJ1-1|.|TRBV5-4|large
CASSRDGTNTEAFF
TGTGCCAGCAGCAGAGACGGAACAAACACTGAAGCTTTCTTT
>TRBJ1-4|TRBD1|TRBV7-9|.
CASSVGQGLYEKLFF
TGTGCCAGCAGCGTAGGACAGGGGTTGTATGAAAAACTGTTTTTT
>TRBJ1-5|.|TRBV7-9|.
CASSLGANQPQHF
TGTGCCAGCAGCTTAGGGGCCAATCAGCCCCAGCATTTT
>TRBJ2-1|.|TRBV4-2|.
CASSQDRSSDEQFF
TGTGCCAGCAGCCAAGACAGGTCCTCCGATGAGCAGTTCTTC
>TRBJ2-1|.|TRBV28|.
CASSYASGTGGEQFF
TGTGCCAGCAGTTACGCCTCCGGGACTGGTGGTGAGCAGTTCTTC
>TRBJ2-7|.|TRBV30|.
CAWSVSRGEGGSYF
TGTGCCTGGAGCGTCAGCAGGGGCGAAGGCGGAAGTTACTTC